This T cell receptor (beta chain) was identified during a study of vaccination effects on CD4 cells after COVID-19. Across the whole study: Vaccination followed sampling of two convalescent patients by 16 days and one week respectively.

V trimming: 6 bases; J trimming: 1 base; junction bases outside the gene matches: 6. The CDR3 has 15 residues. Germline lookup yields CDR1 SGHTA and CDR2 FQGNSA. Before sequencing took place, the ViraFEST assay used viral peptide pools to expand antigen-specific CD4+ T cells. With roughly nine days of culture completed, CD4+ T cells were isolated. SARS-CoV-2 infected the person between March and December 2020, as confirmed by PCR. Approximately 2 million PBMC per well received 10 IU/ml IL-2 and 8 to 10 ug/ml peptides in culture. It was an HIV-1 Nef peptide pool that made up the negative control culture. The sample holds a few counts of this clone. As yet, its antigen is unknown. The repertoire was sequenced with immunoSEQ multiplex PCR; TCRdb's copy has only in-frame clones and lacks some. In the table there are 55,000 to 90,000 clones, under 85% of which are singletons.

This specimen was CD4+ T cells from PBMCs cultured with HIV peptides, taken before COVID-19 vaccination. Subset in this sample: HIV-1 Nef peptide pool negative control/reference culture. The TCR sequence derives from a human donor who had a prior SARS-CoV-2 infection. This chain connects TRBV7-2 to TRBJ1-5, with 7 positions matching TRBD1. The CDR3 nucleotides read TGTGCCAGCAGTTTCCGGGACAGAAGCAATCAGCCCCAGCATTTT. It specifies CASSFRDRSNQPQHF.